This T cell receptor beta chain was sequenced for a study of liver allograft versus peripheral blood T cells. Study details: What was compared were the T cell receptor repertoires in transplanted livers and those in the peripheral blood of recipients.

TCRdb analysed the reads with MiXCR anew, one entry per CDR3 protein. The top ten clones hold about a sixth of a sample with about 3,700 distinct CDR3 sequences, approximately 20% of them seen once. The CDR3 spans 18 residues. V lost 6 bases and J lost 1; bases outside the gene matches: 16. Germline V gene lookup returns CDR1 DFQATT and CDR2 SNEGSKA (reference sequence). This clonotype is medium-sized (0.01 to 0.1%). The antigen remains unidentified. Overall study results and limits: Peripheral blood repertoires reportedly differed from the T cell receptor repertoires found inside liver allografts.

The clonotype was recovered from a human patient who had a liver transplant. Part of the T cells may come from the graft donor. The rearrangement uses TRBV20-1 and TRBJ2-5; 11 positions match TRBD2. The CDR3 here is CSAPPLAGGTSTQETQYF. CDR3 DNA: TGCAGTGCCCCGCCGCTAGCGGGGGGAACTAGTACCCAAGAGACCCAGTACTTC.